A single sample gave rise to the 14 T cell receptor beta chains below, sequenced in a study of OX40 agonist ivuxolimab in advanced cancers. Data came from immunoSEQ multiplex PCR; TCRdb stores just in-frame clones and leaves some out. This sample carries about 96,000 clones, roughly 88% of them seen once, and the ten largest clones take around 1.6%. Sequences were derived from CD4+ or CD8+ T cells sorted from blood, sampled in a trial of the OX40 agonist ivuxolimab. The receptors derive from an adult with an advanced solid tumor such as melanoma, head and neck, liver or kidney cancer.

The rearrangement joins TRBV28 to TRBJ1-2; D unresolved. The V and J ends lost 2 bases and 7 bases respectively, with 11 bases between them. Germline lookup yields CDR1 MDHEN and CDR2 SYDVKM. The CDR3 runs 13 residues. The CDR3 DNA reads as TGTGCCAGCAGTTTACCCCGGGTAGTTGGCTACACCTTC. Its protein is CASSLPRVVGYTF.

The chain uses TRBV30 and TRBJ1-2; 7 bases align to TRBD1. The V segment lost 5 bases and the J segment 4 bases; nucleotides outside the gene matches: 7. From germline, CDR1 is GTSNPN and CDR2 SVGIG (reference sequence). CDR3 size: 13 residues. CDR3 in amino acids: CAWGQELVYGYTF. The CDR3 bases are TGTGCCTGGGGACAGGAGTTGGTCTATGGCTACACCTTC.

This clone was recorded a few times. The chain joins TRBV5-1 to TRBJ2-5; D possibly corresponds to TRBD1 (6 bases). V was pared by 2 bases and J by 3 bases, with 8 bases between. The length of the CDR3 is 13 residues. Germline values: CDR1 SGHRS, CDR2 YFSETQ. The DNA for the CDR3 is TGCGCCAGCAGCTTCGCAGGGGAAGAGACCCAGTACTTC. It codes for CASSFAGEETQYF.

This rearrangement joins TRBV5-1 to TRBJ1-4; 8 nucleotides align to TRBD1. Germline values: CDR1 SGHRS, CDR2 YFSETQ. V lost 1 base and J lost 7; bases outside the gene matches: 6. This CDR3 comprises 15 residues. CDR3 bases: TGCGCCAGCAGCTTGAGCAGGACAGGGCGTGAAAAACTGTTTTTT. This sequence encodes CASSLSRTGREKLFF. Looking up the rest from reference TRBV5-1 and TRBJ1-4 gives the full variable domain: KAGVTQTPRYLIKTRGQQVTLSCSPISGHRSVSWYQQTPGQGLQFLFEYFSETQRNKGNFPGRFSGRQFSNSRSEMNVSTLELGDSALYLCASSLSRTGREKLFFGSGTQLSVL.

The chain links TRBV20-1 to TRBJ2-7; the D is unclear. V was clipped by 6 bases and J by 4 bases, with 10 bases between them. The CDR3 runs 11 residues. Germline CDR1 and CDR2: DFQATT and SNEGSKA (reference sequence). CDR3 sequence (DNA): TGCAGTGCCACCCTCCGTTACGAGCAGTACTTC. It translates to CSATLRYEQYF.

This rearrangement joins TRBV4-1 to TRBJ2-7; 11 bases align to TRBD2. Unmatched junction bases numbered 4, after V lost 4 bases and J lost 5 bases. Germline V gene data show CDR1 as MGHRA and CDR2 as YSYEKL. This CDR3 spans 14 amino acids. CDR3 DNA sequence: TGCGCCAGCAGCCGCTTACTAGCGGGAGACGAGCAGTACTTC. It translates to CASSRLLAGDEQYF.

This chain connects TRBV18 to TRBJ2-5, with 7 bases aligning to TRBD2. CDR1 and CDR2 from the germline V gene are KGHSH and LQKENI. V trimming: 4 bases; J trimming: 5 bases; junction bases outside the gene matches: 10. CDR3 length: 15 amino acids. The CDR3 region is CASSRGAGAAETQYF. The CDR3 coding sequence is TGTGCCAGCTCACGAGGCGCGGGAGCGGCGGAGACCCAGTACTTC.

This chain links TRBV18 with TRBJ2-4; weak D call: TRBD2 (6 bases). V was clipped by 3 bases and J by 7 bases, with 13 bases between them. Germline values: CDR1 KGHSH, CDR2 LQKENI. The CDR3 spans 14 residues. This CDR3 reads CASSPPSGGNIQYF. The CDR3 region has the DNA TGTGCCAGCTCACCCCCCAGTGGGGGGAACATTCAGTACTTC.

This sequence joins TRBV4-2 and TRBJ2-2; D gene uncertain. Germline-derived CDR1 and CDR2 are LGHNA and YNFKEQ. V lost 0 bases to trimming and J lost 9 bases, with 11 bases between them. The CDR3 is made up of 14 amino acids. The CDR3 is CASSQDKRMRELFF. The CDR3 region has the DNA TGTGCCAGCAGCCAAGATAAGCGCATGAGGGAGCTGTTTTTT.

This chain connects TRBV6-1 to TRBJ1-1; 9 nucleotides match TRBD1. The J segment lost 10 bases and the V segment lost 4 bases, leaving 13 bases of the junction unmatched. Germline values: CDR1 MNHNS, CDR2 SASEGT. The CDR3 extends over 15 amino acids. The chain's CDR3 is CASSVLPGQGNRAFF. The CDR3, as DNA: TGTGCCAGCAGTGTCCTGCCGGGACAGGGCAATAGAGCTTTCTTT.

The chain recombines TRBV7-2 with TRBJ2-2, with D possibly matching TRBD2 (5 bases). The CDR3 length is 14 residues. Between the trimmed V and J ends, which lost 2 bases and 5 bases, there was a span of 9 bases. Germline V gene sequence: CDR1 SGHTA, CDR2 FQGNSA. CDR3 bases: TGTGCCAGCAGCTTACGGGGATCGACCGGGGAGCTGTTTTTT. It translates to CASSLRGSTGELFF.

The chain employs TRBV5-1 and TRBJ2-3, with 9 bases that match TRBD2. Germline CDR1 reads SGHRS; CDR2 reads YFSETQ. The CDR3 is made up of 15 amino acids. V dropped 3 bases and J dropped 0; count of bases not matched to a gene: 2. The CDR3 bases are TGCGCCAGCAGCTGGGGACTAGCTAGCACAGATACGCAGTATTTT. Residues: CASSWGLASTDTQYF.

This chain joins TRBV11-2 and TRBJ2-1, with 7 bases identical to TRBD2. This CDR3 region has 16 residues. Germline V CDR1 and CDR2: SGHAT, FQNNGV. V was pared by 4 bases and J by 3 bases, with 9 bases of the junction left unmatched. Here the CDR3 reads CASSSVGGKYYNEQFF. The DNA for the CDR3 is TGTGCCAGCAGCTCTGTCGGGGGGAAATACTACAATGAGCAGTTCTTC.

The genes are TRBV29-1 and TRBJ1-2; 9 bases align to TRBD1. CDR3 length: 14 residues. Germline CDR1 reads SQVTM; CDR2 reads ANQGSEA. V dropped 2 bases and J dropped 2; count of bases not matched to a gene: 3. The CDR3 coding sequence is TGCAGCGTTGAACTTGGACAGGGGAACTATGGCTACACCTTC. It translates to CSVELGQGNYGYTF.